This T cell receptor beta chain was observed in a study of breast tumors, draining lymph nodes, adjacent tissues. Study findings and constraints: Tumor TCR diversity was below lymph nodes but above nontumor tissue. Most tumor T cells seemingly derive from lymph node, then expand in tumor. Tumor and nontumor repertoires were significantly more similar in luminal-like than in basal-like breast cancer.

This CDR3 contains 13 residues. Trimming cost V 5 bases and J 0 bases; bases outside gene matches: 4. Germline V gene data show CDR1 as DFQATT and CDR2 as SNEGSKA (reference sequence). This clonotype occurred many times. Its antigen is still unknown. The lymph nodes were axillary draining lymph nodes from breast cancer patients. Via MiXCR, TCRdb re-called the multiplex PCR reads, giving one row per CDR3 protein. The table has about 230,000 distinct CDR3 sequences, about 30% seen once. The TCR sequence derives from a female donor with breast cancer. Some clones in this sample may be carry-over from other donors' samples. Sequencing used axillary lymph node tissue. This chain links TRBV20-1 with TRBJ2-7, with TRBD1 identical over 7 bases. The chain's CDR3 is CSAWDSPSYEQYF. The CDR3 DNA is TGCAGTGCTTGGGACAGTCCCTCCTACGAGCAGTACTTC.